This T cell receptor beta chain was recovered during a study of blood T cell repertoires in COVID-19. The authors' processing: Amplification of reference gene primers was used by the study to estimate nucleated cell counts. Profiled with immunoSEQ multiplex PCR; TCRdb holds only in-frame clones, not every one. The V and J calls and the clone size are those of that table, but D and trimming were determined from the DNA. The data hold approximately 250,000 clones, with approximately 87% observed a single time. The sequenced sample was peripheral blood. This TCR came from a human donor in a cohort sampled during active COVID-19.

The CDR3 loop is CASSLGRRGADTQYF. DNA for the CDR3: TGTGCCAGCAGCTTGGGGAGGAGGGGTGCAGATACGCAGTATTTT. The chain carries TRBV5-5 and TRBJ2-3; a weak D match, TRBD2 (6 bases). The CDR3 is made up of 15 amino acids. Trimming took off 0 bases at V and 4 bases at J, with 12 bases between the two ends. The germline V gene encodes CDR1 SGHKS and CDR2 YYEKEE (reference sequence).